Presented here are 19 T cell receptor beta chains from one specimen sequenced in a study of cytomegalovirus exposure and HLA in healthy donors (dated by TCRdb to 2015 to 2018). Receptor amplification or capture employed the immunoSEQ multiplex PCR assay. A mixture of 60 forward primers for TCR Vbeta segments and 13 reverse primers for TCR Jbeta segments was used in the multiplex PCR. The source is immuneACCESS, and TCRdb retained only in-frame sequences with V and J called. Part of the clones is not carried over; for the studies checked, unresolved V genes explain less than half of this, and the remainder is unexplained. Here the sample has about 71,000 clones; about two thirds occur a single time. 6% to 9.5% of the sample belongs to the ten largest clones. Sequenced: PBMCs. These receptors were taken from a man between 35 and 55 years old in good health and CMV-seropositive.

The genes are TRBV27 and TRBJ1-6; D ambiguous. Trimming stripped 5 bases from V and 7 bases from J, with 27 bases between. Germline V gene data show CDR1 as MNHEY and CDR2 as SMNVEV (reference sequence). The CDR3 runs 19 residues. The CDR3 is CASSLRVRASSAENSPLHF. The CDR3 bases are TGTGCCAGCAGTCTACGGGTCAGAGCGAGCTCGGCAGAAAATTCACCCCTCCACTTT.

This clone was recorded once. The chain uses TRBV19 and TRBJ1-1; D might be TRBD1 (5 bases). The CDR3 is 16 residues long. From germline, CDR1 is LNHDA and CDR2 SQIVND (reference sequence). V was pared by 2 bases and J by 0 bases, with 13 bases between. The CDR3 DNA is TGTGCCAGTAGTATATACCGGACACTTCTGAACACTGAAGCTTTCTTT. Translation gives CASSIYRTLLNTEAFF.

The V call is TRBV10-2, the J call TRBJ2-5; 7 bases agree with TRBD2. CDR1 and CDR2 (germline): WSHSY, SAAADI. The J segment lost 0 bases and the V segment lost 7 bases, leaving 2 bases of the junction unmatched. This CDR3 is 13 amino acids long. The CDR3 loop reads CASTGGNQETQYF. CDR3 coding DNA: TGCGCCAGCACGGGAGGAAACCAAGAGACCCAGTACTTC.

This clone appeared once. The rearrangement uses TRBV20-1 and TRBJ1-1, with TRBD1 matching over 7 bases. Germline values: CDR1 DFQATT, CDR2 SNEGSKA (reference sequence). J gave up 8 bases and V 8 bases, and 8 bases lay outside the gene matches. This CDR3 spans 11 amino acids. CDR3 loop: CSPTSGGEAFF. The CDR3 DNA is TGCAGTCCTACCTCAGGGGGAGAAGCTTTCTTT.

This sequence joins TRBV29-1 and TRBJ2-2, with TRBD1 identical over 7 bases. V was pared by 5 bases and J by 6 bases, with 6 bases of the junction left unmatched. Germline V gene lookup returns CDR1 SQVTM and CDR2 ANQGSEA. The CDR3 is made up of 13 amino acids. The DNA of the CDR3 is TGCAGCGTTACTGACAGGGTCGCCGGGGAGCTGTTTTTT. This translates into CSVTDRVAGELFF.

The chain has TRBV9 and TRBJ1-1; tentative D call: TRBD1 (5 bases). Per germline, CDR1 SGDLS and CDR2 YYNGEE. This CDR3 region has 15 residues. V was pared by 3 bases and J by 4 bases, with 16 bases between. The CDR3: CASSASPGVGTEAFF. The CDR3 DNA reads TGTGCCAGCAGCGCCTCTCCGGGGGTCGGCACTGAAGCTTTCTTT.

The chain recombines TRBV5-8 with TRBJ2-3; D not certain. Germline V CDR1 and CDR2: SGHTS, YDEGEE. Between the trimmed V and J ends, which lost 4 bases and 6 bases, there was a span of 6 bases. CDR3 length: 11 amino acids. CDR3 protein: CASSLLDTQYF. The CDR3 DNA sequence: TGTGCCAGCAGCCTACTCGATACGCAGTATTTT. Drawing the rest from reference TRBV5-8 and TRBJ2-3, the complete variable domain is EAGVTQSPTHLIKTRGQQATLRCSPISGHTSVYWYQQALGLGLQFLLWYDEGEERNRGNFPPRFSGRQFPNYSSELNVNALELEDSALYLCASSLLDTQYFGPGTRLTVL.

The chain links TRBV4-1 to TRBJ2-7; maybe TRBD1 (5 bases). Germline V CDR1 and CDR2: MGHRA, YSYEKL. Trimming left V 0 bases short and J 4 bases short, with 19 bases between. The CDR3 contains 17 residues. CDR3 in DNA: TGCGCCAGCAGCCAAGAGTCCCAGGGAAGTAATCAATACGAGCAGTACTTC. Translated: CASSQESQGSNQYEQYF.

The rearrangement links TRBV11-3 to TRBJ2-1, with D perhaps TRBD1 (5 bases). Germline V gene lookup returns CDR1 SGHNT and CDR2 YENEEA. Trimming took 5 bases from V and 2 from J, leaving 13 bases between them. The CDR3 is made up of 15 amino acids. This CDR3 reads CASSVDQQAYNEQFF. The CDR3 nucleotides read TGTGCCAGCAGCGTGGACCAACAGGCCTACAATGAGCAGTTCTTC.

V usage is TRBV29-1 and J usage is TRBJ2-1; 9 bases fit TRBD2. Germline CDR1 and CDR2: SQVTM and ANQGSEA. The V and J ends lost 7 bases and 5 bases, in that order; junction bases with no gene match: 9. CDR3 length equals 14 residues. The CDR3 loop reads CSGGAGGSHNEQFF. CDR3 nucleotide sequence: TGCAGCGGAGGGGCGGGAGGGTCTCACAATGAGCAGTTCTTC.

In nucleotides, the CDR3 is TGTGCCTGGGGTGCCGCGGGGAATGAAAAACTGTTTTTT. This encodes CAWGAAGNEKLFF. This chain joins TRBV30 and TRBJ1-4; D is undetermined. The germline V gene has CDR1 GTSNPN and CDR2 SVGIG (reference sequence). V dropped 5 bases and J dropped 5 bases, with 12 bases sitting between them. The CDR3 covers 13 residues.

The rearrangement joins TRBV7-6 to TRBJ2-2; D remains unclear. Germline lookup yields CDR1 SGHVS and CDR2 FNYEAQ. The ends were cut back, 1 base at V and 0 bases at J, with 9 bases in the middle. The CDR3 is 16 residues long. In DNA, the CDR3 is TGTGCCAGCAGCTTAGTCGGCGCGGCGAACACCGGGGAGCTGTTTTTT. Amino acids: CASSLVGAANTGELFF.

The V gene is TRBV13, the J gene TRBJ1-2; TRBD1 aligns across 9 bases. J gave up 6 bases and V 5 bases, and 10 bases lay outside the gene matches. The V gene's germline CDR1 is PRHDT and CDR2 FYEKMQ (reference sequence). This CDR3 region has 15 residues. The CDR3 sequence is CASSTAQQGADGYTF. The CDR3 nucleotides are TGTGCCAGCAGCACGGCCCAACAGGGGGCCGATGGCTACACCTTC.

This chain uses TRBV28 with TRBJ1-2, with 11 bases aligning to TRBD1. With V trimmed by 5 bases and J by 4 bases, 3 bases remained unmatched. This CDR3 is built from 14 residues. Germline CDR1 MDHEN, CDR2 SYDVKM. Written as DNA, the CDR3 is TGTGCCAGCAGTCCGGGACAGGGGGTCTATGGCTACACCTTC. Translation gives CASSPGQGVYGYTF.

V usage is TRBV6-5 and J usage is TRBJ2-3, with 9 bases aligning to TRBD2. Trimming at V came to 2 bases and at J to 1 base, leaving 1 base not matched to a gene. CDR3 length: 15 residues. Germline CDR1 MNHEY, CDR2 SVGAGI. The CDR3 region has the DNA TGTGCCAGCAGTTACGGCGGGGGGGGCACAGATACGCAGTATTTT. This translates into CASSYGGGGTDTQYF.

Points on this clone: The junction departs from the called germline gene at one end, perhaps through a read error. The V call is TRBV7-7, the J call TRBJ2-2, with TRBD1 matching over 10 bases. The CDR3 has 18 residues. The germline CDR1 and CDR2 sequences are SSHAT and FNYEAQ (reference sequence). Here the CDR3 DNA reads TGTGCTAGCAGCTCCGCCCCGGGACAGGGGAAATTCTCCGGGGAGCTGTTTTTT. Residues: CASSSAPGQGKFSGELFF. The variable domain in full, completed from reference TRBV7-7 and TRBJ2-2, reads GAGVSQSPRYKVTKRGQDVTLRCDPISSHATLYWYQQALGQGPEFLTYFNYEAQPDKSGLPSDRFSAERPEGSISTLTIQRTEQRDSAMYRCASSSAPGQGKFSGELFFGEGSRLTVL.

V and J are TRBV5-1 and TRBJ1-2; D unresolved. V was trimmed by 2 bases and J by 7 bases, leaving 18 bases between them. CDR3 length equals 15 residues. CDR1 and CDR2 from the germline V gene are SGHRS and YFSETQ. The CDR3, as DNA: TGCGCCAGCAGCTTAGAACCGGGGAGAATTGGTGGCTACACCTTC. Translating it yields CASSLEPGRIGGYTF.

V and J are TRBV29-1 and TRBJ1-3; tentatively, D is TRBD1 (5 bases). The germline V and J ends were trimmed by 4 bases and 3 bases, with 7 bases remaining between them. Germline lookup yields CDR1 SQVTM and CDR2 ANQGSEA. The CDR3 is made up of 12 amino acids. The CDR3 loop is CSVAGGGNTIYF. DNA of the CDR3: TGCAGCGTTGCGGGGGGTGGAAACACCATATATTTT.

V gene TRBV6-5 combines with J gene TRBJ1-1; the match to TRBD1 covers 7 bases. Germline CDR1 is MNHEY and CDR2 is SVGAGI. Trimming at V came to 3 bases and at J to 1 base, leaving 5 bases not matched to a gene. This CDR3 comprises 15 residues. The CDR3 spells CASSYFQGGNTEAFF. The CDR3 nucleotides read TGTGCCAGCAGTTATTTTCAGGGGGGGAACACTGAAGCTTTCTTT.